The next 8 T cell receptor beta chains were all read from a single sample in a study of shared T cell receptors in the human thymus. Repertoires were generated with immunoSEQ multiplex PCR, while TCRdb's copy carries only in-frame clones and drops some. Counted here are about 660,000 clones, 88% occurring once; the ten biggest clones make up over 0.008%. This sample also belongs to another study, concerning human thymus T cells.

Source material: thymocytes. The receptors stem from a boy under two years old with a congenital heart defect.

This clone was seen more than once but under ten times. The gene calls are TRBV30 and TRBJ2-5; 7 nucleotides match TRBD2. Per the germline V gene, CDR1 is GTSNPN and CDR2 is SVGIG (reference sequence). Trimming took 0 bases from V and 5 from J; bases not matched to a gene: 12. The CDR3 is 16 residues long. The CDR3 sequence is CAWSVTGGLPGETQYF. As DNA, the CDR3 is TGTGCCTGGAGTGTTACGGGAGGACTACCGGGGGAGACCCAGTACTTC.

The gene calls are TRBV27 and TRBJ2-7; 10 positions match TRBD2. Germline CDR1 is MNHEY and CDR2 is SMNVEV (reference sequence). This CDR3 is 18 amino acids long. After removal of 1 base from V and 7 bases from J, the junction contained 16 bases not matched to a gene. The DNA of the CDR3 is TGTGCCAGCAGTTTATACCCCACCAGGCTAGCGGGAGTCTTAGAGCAGTACTTC. It specifies CASSLYPTRLAGVLEQYF.

This chain connects TRBV7-3 to TRBJ2-5, with D tentatively TRBD2 (6 bases). From germline, CDR1 is SGHTA and CDR2 FQGTGA. The CDR3 sequence is 13 residues long. V lost 2 bases and J lost 5, with 9 bases in between. The DNA of the CDR3 is TGTGCCAGCAGCTTAGGCAGCGGGGAGACCCAGTACTTC. The encoded protein is CASSLGSGETQYF.

The gene calls are TRBV6-1 and TRBJ2-7; no reliable D call. Germline V gene data show CDR1 as MNHNS and CDR2 as SASEGT. This CDR3 has 14 residues. Trimming stripped 6 bases from V and 3 bases from J, with 15 bases between. CDR3 region: CASRPPNWYYEQYF. CDR3 bases: TGTGCCAGCAGGCCGCCAAACTGGTACTACGAGCAGTACTTC.

This clone was observed a few times. The chain links TRBV7-2 to TRBJ2-7; 11 bases are a match to TRBD2. After removal of 4 bases from V and 2 bases from J, the junction contained 4 bases not matched to a gene. Per the germline V gene, CDR1 is SGHTA and CDR2 is FQGNSA. This CDR3 spans 15 amino acids. The CDR3 nucleotides read TGTGCCAGCAGCTCGGGACTAGCGGTCCCCTACGAGCAGTACTTC. Protein sequence: CASSSGLAVPYEQYF.

The gene calls are TRBV2 and TRBJ1-3, with 7 bases fitting TRBD1. Germline V gene lookup returns CDR1 SNHLY and CDR2 FYNNEI. This CDR3 has 17 residues. The V and J ends lost 6 bases and 0 bases, in that order; junction bases with no gene match: 11. The CDR3 protein is CASRATGQRSSGNTIYF. The CDR3 nucleotides read TGTGCCAGCAGAGCAACGGGACAGAGATCCTCTGGAAACACCATATATTTT.

This clone showed up just once. V usage is TRBV6-1 and J usage is TRBJ1-2; 8 bases align to TRBD1. Trimming took 0 bases from V and 6 from J; bases not matched to a gene: 9. This CDR3 has 16 residues. CDR1 and CDR2 from the germline V gene are MNHNS and SASEGT. This CDR3 is CASSEADREGMDGYTF. DNA of the CDR3: TGTGCCAGCAGTGAAGCGGACAGGGAGGGTATGGATGGCTACACCTTC.

This chain connects TRBV19 to TRBJ1-1, with TRBD1 as a possible D gene (6 bases). The CDR3 totals 15 residues. Germline loops: CDR1 LNHDA, CDR2 SQIVND (reference sequence). Trimming removed 3 bases at V and 6 bases at J, with 17 bases between. CDR3 coding DNA: TGTGCCAGTAGTATCGTAGGGACATTACGCCCTGAAGCTTTCTTT. This translates into CASSIVGTLRPEAFF.